The next 7 T cell receptor beta chains were all read from a single sample in a study of low-dose radiotherapy and immunotherapy resistance in tumors. Gene-specific TRAV and TRBV primers were used for first-strand cDNA, covering alpha and beta chains. The PCR that amplified TCRs ran for around 21 cycles, relying on a constant-region primer and a V-primer adapter. MiXCR was run by TCRdb on the reads, yielding one entry per CDR3 protein. Seen here are under 11,000 distinct CDR3 sequences, roughly 60% observed once, and the top ten hold over 9.5%. These receptor sequences come from a human donor with advanced metastatic prostate, ovarian, gallbladder or colorectal cancer (not recorded which). This table probably holds off-target reads from a library built for another chain.

The chain recombines TRBV5-1 with TRBJ2-2; possibly TRBD1 or TRBD2 for D (5 bases each). Germline-derived CDR1 and CDR2 are SGHRS and YFSETQ. This CDR3 comprises 14 residues. With 5 bases removed from V and 1 base from J, the gap between germline ends came to 9 bases. CDR3 DNA sequence: TGCGCCAGCAGTGGGACGGTGAACACCGGGGAGCTGTTTTTT. Translation: CASSGTVNTGELFF.

This clonotype has only a few counts. The gene calls are TRBV6-6 and TRBJ1-3, with unresolved D. The CDR3 covers 14 residues. With 5 bases removed from V and 0 bases from J, the gap between germline ends came to 8 bases. Germline CDR1 reads MNHNY; CDR2 reads SVGAGI (reference sequence). This chain's CDR3 is CASSATGSGNTIYF. The CDR3 bases are TGTGCCAGCAGTGCGACTGGCTCTGGAAACACCATATATTTT.

The V gene is TRBV6-6, the J gene TRBJ1-5; unclear D gene. Trimming stripped 5 bases from V and 6 bases from J, with 8 bases between. The germline CDR1 and CDR2 sequences are MNHNY and SVGAGI (reference sequence). This CDR3 is built from 12 residues. This CDR3 is CASSEVGQPQHF. CDR3 sequence (DNA): TGTGCCAGCAGTGAAGTCGGTCAGCCCCAGCATTTT.

The rearrangement links TRBV5-1 to TRBJ2-2; D possibly corresponds to TRBD2 (6 bases). The CDR3 is made up of 16 amino acids. The germline V gene has CDR1 SGHRS and CDR2 YFSETQ. V lost 0 bases, J lost 5 bases, and 14 bases lay in between. Here the CDR3 reads CASSLELAAGTGELFF. CDR3 nucleotides: TGCGCCAGCAGCTTGGAACTAGCAGCCGGAACCGGGGAGCTGTTTTTT.

This rearrangement joins TRBV9 to TRBJ2-2; D tentatively reads TRBD1 or TRBD2 (5 bases each). V was trimmed by 8 bases and J by 4 bases, leaving 15 bases between them. CDR3 length: 14 amino acids. CDR1 is SGDLS and CDR2 is YYNGEE in the germline V gene. The CDR3 DNA sequence: TGTGCCAGTACCCGGGGCGGACCCACCGGGGAGCTGTTTTTT. Translating gives CASTRGGPTGELFF.

CDR3 region: CASSLGLAVYDEQFF. Written as DNA, the CDR3 is TGTGCCAGCAGCTTGGGACTAGCGGTTTACGATGAGCAGTTCTTC. The J gene is TRBJ2-1, the V gene TRBV5-6; 9 bases fit TRBD2. CDR3 size: 15 residues. Germline V CDR1 and CDR2: SGHDT, YYEEEE. With V trimmed by 0 bases and J by 8 bases, 6 bases remained unmatched.

This sequence joins TRBV24-1 and TRBJ2-7; possibly TRBD1 or TRBD2 for D (5 bases each). CDR1 and CDR2 (germline): KGHDR, SFDVKD. The CDR3 is 16 residues long. V shed 3 bases and J shed 2 bases, with 16 bases lying between them. The CDR3 bases are TGTGCCACCAGTGATCCCTCCGGGACGGGAACCTACGAGCAGTACTTC. Amino acids: CATSDPSGTGTYEQYF.